This T cell receptor beta chain was retrieved from a study of T cell repertoires in cytomegalovirus infection. As for the study in general: Indicated by public TCR beta signatures were CMV infection and matching HLA type. General study points: Dominating the ex vivo response were HLA-C-restricted CMV-specific TCR beta clonotypes. The study identified carriers of CMV plus the relevant HLA from cumulative public TCR beta family frequency.

The V end was cut by 2 bases, the J end by 3 bases, with 11 bases between. The CDR3 is 15 residues long. The germline CDR1 and CDR2 sequences are SEHNR and FQNEAQ (reference sequence). This clonotype was detected ten times or more. Its specificity is not known. TCRdb called the reads again in MiXCR, with one record for every CDR3 protein. The data show under 600,000 distinct CDR3 sequences, approximately 17% seen once. The rearrangement joins TRBV7-9 to TRBJ2-1; tentatively, D is TRBD1 (6 bases). The specimen was CD8+ T cells from PBMCs. The sequence came from a human donor in good health (CMV status not recorded). Some clones in this sample may be carry-over from other donors' samples. DNA for the CDR3: TGTGCCAGCAGCTTAACAGGGCTTAACTACAATGAGCAGTTCTTC. Amino acid sequence: CASSLTGLNYNEQFF. The complete variable domain, with remaining parts taken from reference TRBV7-9 and TRBJ2-1, reads DTGVSQNPRHKITKRGQNVTFRCDPISEHNRLYWYRQTLGQGPEFLTYFQNEAQLEKSRLLSDRFSAERPKGSFSTLEIQRTEQGDSAMYLCASSLTGLNYNEQFFGPGTRLTVL.